A single sample gave rise to the 2 T cell receptor beta chains below, sequenced in a study of radiotherapy plus CTLA-4 blockade in lung cancer. Method: immunoSEQ multiplex PCR; TCRdb's copy keeps in-frame clones and lacks some. The sample has around 90,000 clones; under 85% are singletons. Sequencing was performed on peripheral blood, taken from a patient treated with radiotherapy plus ipilimumab. The receptors here all came from a human donor with non-small cell lung cancer that progressed on radiotherapy plus ipilimumab.

The chain carries TRBV19 and TRBJ1-5; no clear D gene. Trimming removed 6 bases at V and 3 bases at J, with 12 bases between. The germline V gene encodes CDR1 LNHDA and CDR2 SQIVND (reference sequence). The CDR3 spans 14 residues. The CDR3 nucleotides are TGTGCCAGTAGCCTCCGGGATATCAATCAGCCCCAGCATTTT. Translation: CASSLRDINQPQHF.

The chain couples TRBV14 to TRBJ1-3, with D unclear. The CDR3 covers 14 residues. Germline V gene sequence: CDR1 SGHDN, CDR2 FVKESK. V dropped 5 bases and J dropped 0 bases, with 8 bases sitting between them. The CDR3 nucleotides are TGTGCCAGCAGCAAGCAGCGCTCTGGAAACACCATATATTTT. Its translation: CASSKQRSGNTIYF.